This T cell receptor (beta chain) derives from a study of T cells in Graves' hyperthyroidism and ophthalmopathy. It was RNA transcripts that yielded the amplified TCR beta CDR3 regions. A set of HTBI primers served as the primers for a first-round RT-PCR of the TCR CDR3. TCRdb ran MiXCR on the multiplex PCR reads and lists one entry per CDR3 protein. The table records roughly 700,000 distinct CDR3 sequences, approximately 15% of them present only once. PBMCs were derived from about 9.1 ml fresh peripheral blood. Germline CDR1 LGHDT, CDR2 YNNKEL (reference sequence). V lost 1 base and J 4 bases, leaving 16 bases between the germline ends. The CDR3 sequence is 16 residues long. This clonotype was seen repeatedly, ten times or more.

The rearrangement joins TRBV3-1 to TRBJ1-2; a possible D gene is TRBD1 (5 bases). Sequenced: blood. This receptor was taken from a woman between 18 and 29 years old with Graves' hyperthyroidism. CDR3 loop: CASSQVYGTRGYGYTF. CDR3 sequence (DNA): TGTGCCAGCAGCCAAGTCTACGGAACTAGGGGCTATGGCTACACCTTC.